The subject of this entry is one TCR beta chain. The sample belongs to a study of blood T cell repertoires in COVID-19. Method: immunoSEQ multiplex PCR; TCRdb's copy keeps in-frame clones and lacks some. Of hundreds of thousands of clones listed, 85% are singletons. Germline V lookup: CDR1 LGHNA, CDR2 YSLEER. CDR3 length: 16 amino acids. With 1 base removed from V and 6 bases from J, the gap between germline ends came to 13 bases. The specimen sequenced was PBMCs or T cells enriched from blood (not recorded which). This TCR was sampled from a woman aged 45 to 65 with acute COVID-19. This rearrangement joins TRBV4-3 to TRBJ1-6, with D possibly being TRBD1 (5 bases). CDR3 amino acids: CASSQGPTGTNSPLHF. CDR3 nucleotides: TGCGCCAGCAGCCAAGGTCCCACAGGTACTAATTCACCCCTCCACTTT.